A selection of T cell receptor beta chains follows, all from one sample in a study of blood T cell repertoires in COVID-19. Repertoires were generated with immunoSEQ multiplex PCR, while TCRdb's copy carries only in-frame clones and drops some. The sample records some 250,000 clones, approximately 86% being singletons. Sequencing input: peripheral blood. Receptors originate from a woman aged 25 to 39 who had recovered from COVID-19. CDR3s include the opening cysteine and the closing phenylalanine or tryptophan. A D gene is named only where the DNA matches it firmly. Clone sizes are given selectively: once, few, many, or a class where the clone is expanded.

TRBV11-2	.	.	TRBJ2-7	CASSLELVSSYEQYF	TGTGCCAGCAGCTTAGAACTAGTTAGCTCCTACGAGCAGTACTTC
TRBV5-1	.	.	TRBJ2-7	CASRSVGSYEQYF	TGCGCCAGCAGATCCGTCGGGTCCTACGAGCAGTACTTC
TRBV7-9	.	.	TRBJ1-6	CASSLAGSVSHSPLHF	TGTGCCAGCAGCTTAGCGGGGAGCGTTTCTCATTCACCCCTCCACTTT
TRBV9	once	TRBD2	TRBJ2-3	CASSLASGGGQDTQYF	TGTGCCAGCAGCTTGGCAAGCGGGGGGGGTCAAGATACGCAGTATTTT
TRBV18	.	.	TRBJ1-5	CASSPSAGANQPQHF	TGTGCCAGCTCACCAAGTGCAGGGGCTAATCAGCCCCAGCATTTT
TRBV7-2	.	TRBD1	TRBJ1-2	CASSLSRTGGNYGYTF	TGTGCCAGCAGCTTATCCCGGACAGGGGGAAACTATGGCTACACCTTC
TRBV7-9	.	.	TRBJ2-3	CASTLEWTNTDTQYF	TGTGCCAGCACCCTAGAGTGGACAAACACAGATACGCAGTATTTT
TRBV11-2	.	TRBD1	TRBJ2-7	CASSPVDRVYREQYF	TGTGCCAGCAGCCCAGTCGACAGGGTGTATCGCGAGCAGTACTTC
TRBV28	.	.	TRBJ1-4	CASGWGRTNEKLFF	TGTGCCAGCGGTTGGGGGAGGACTAATGAAAAACTGTTTTTT
TRBV29-1	once	.	TRBJ2-7	CSVVFEDRPTYEQYF	TGCAGCGTTGTTTTTGAAGACAGGCCTACCTACGAGCAGTACTTC
TRBV9	.	.	TRBJ2-1	CASSRVNEQFF	TGTGCCAGCAGCAGAGTTAATGAGCAGTTCTTC
TRBV9	.	TRBD1	TRBJ2-5	CASSEDRGETQYF	TGTGCCAGCAGCGAAGACAGGGGAGAGACCCAGTACTTC
TRBV6-5	.	.	TRBJ1-3	CASSYSSPGNTIYF	TGTGCCAGCAGTTACTCATCCCCAGGCAACACCATATATTTT
TRBV7-2	.	TRBD2	TRBJ2-3	CASSYSSGVGTDTQYF	TGTGCCAGCAGCTATTCTAGCGGGGTGGGCACAGATACGCAGTATTTT
TRBV5-1	.	.	TRBJ2-5	CASSSAAGSETQYF	TGCGCCAGCAGCTCTGCAGCAGGAAGTGAGACCCAGTACTTC
TRBV5-5	.	TRBD1	TRBJ2-1	CASSLIRTGDNEQFF	TGTGCCAGCAGCTTAATCCGGACAGGGGACAATGAGCAGTTCTTC
TRBV30	few	TRBD1	TRBJ2-5	CAWSVQGQIRETQYF	TGTGCCTGGAGTGTACAGGGACAGATTCGAGAGACCCAGTACTTC
TRBV4-3	.	.	TRBJ2-7	CASSQDGRGYEQYF	TGCGCCAGCAGCCAAGACGGCAGGGGCTACGAGCAGTACTTC
TRBV18	.	.	TRBJ2-2	CASSPAPGLDTGELFF	TGTGCCAGCTCACCGGCCCCGGGACTCGACACCGGGGAGCTGTTTTTT
TRBV9	.	TRBD2	TRBJ2-3	CASSPRWGGGTDTQYF	TGTGCCAGCAGCCCCCGTTGGGGGGGTGGGACAGATACGCAGTATTTT
TRBV14	.	.	TRBJ2-6	CASSQVESSGANVLTF	TGTGCCAGCAGCCAAGTTGAGAGCTCTGGGGCCAACGTCCTGACTTTC
TRBV4-1	.	.	TRBJ2-2	CASSPLERPGELFF	TGCGCCAGCAGCCCTTTGGAGCGGCCCGGGGAGCTGTTTTTT